The 24 T cell receptor beta chains below were found in one sample sequenced in a study of shared clonotypes between healthy human individuals. CD8 cells regarded as naive lacked CD45RO, were positively chosen for CCR7, and omitted terminally differentiated effector memory CD45RA+ cells. TCRdb's table, derived via immunoSEQ multiplex PCR, lists solely in-frame clones and lacks some. The sample holds roughly 1,800,000 clones, just under 95% seen once. The sample was naive CD8+ T cells sorted from blood. The receptors here all came from a man aged 18 to 30 in good health.

As DNA, the CDR3 is TGTGCCAGCAGTTCGGGACAGGGGGGCGGAGAGCAGTACTTC. Residues: CASSSGQGGGEQYF. The chain joins TRBV27 to TRBJ2-7; TRBD1 matches 11 bases. The V and J ends lost 4 bases and 7 bases, in that order; junction bases with no gene match: 6. CDR1 is MNHEY, CDR2 SMNVEV, per germline (reference sequence). The CDR3 consists of 14 residues.

CDR3 in amino acids: CASSPVGQTPPGYDEQFF. In DNA, the CDR3 is TGTGCCAGCAGCCCAGTGGGGCAAACCCCCCCAGGATACGATGAGCAGTTCTTC. This chain uses TRBV7-9 with TRBJ2-1; D possibly corresponds to TRBD1 (5 bases). The V and J ends lost 5 bases and 8 bases respectively, with 28 bases between them. There are 18 residues in the CDR3. The V gene's germline CDR1 is SEHNR and CDR2 FQNEAQ (reference sequence).

The chain joins TRBV7-2 to TRBJ1-5, with 9 bases fitting TRBD1. The germline gives CDR1 SGHTA, CDR2 FQGNSA. CDR3 size: 15 residues. V shed 3 bases, J shed 5 bases, and the junction held 5 bases outside the gene matches. The DNA for the CDR3 is TGTGCCAGCAGCTTTACAGGGGGCGTGGATCAGCCCCAGCATTTT. Its protein is CASSFTGGVDQPQHF.

J is TRBJ2-1 and V is TRBV7-3, with 8 bases that match TRBD2. From germline, CDR1 is SGHTA and CDR2 FQGTGA. The trim removed 5 bases at V and 6 bases at J, leaving 3 bases unmatched. CDR3 size: 13 residues. The DNA for the CDR3 is TGTGCCAGCAGCCAAGGGACTAGCAATGAGCAGTTCTTC. Its protein is CASSQGTSNEQFF.

J is TRBJ2-7 and V is TRBV11-2; TRBD1 matches 11 bases. V was pared by 5 bases and J by 7 bases, with 7 bases of the junction left unmatched. CDR3 length: 14 residues. Germline lookup yields CDR1 SGHAT and CDR2 FQNNGV. This CDR3 is CASSPGQGAFEQYF. CDR3 DNA: TGTGCCAGCAGCCCCGGACAGGGGGCGTTTGAGCAGTACTTC.

The chain couples TRBV5-6 to TRBJ1-1; weak D call: TRBD1 (5 bases). Germline CDR1 reads SGHDT; CDR2 reads YYEEEE. The CDR3 extends over 13 amino acids. With 7 bases removed from V and 1 base from J, the gap between germline ends came to 11 bases. In DNA form, the CDR3 reads TGTGCCAGCTCCCACGGGGGGAACACTGAAGCTTTCTTT. It is translated as CASSHGGNTEAFF.

This rearrangement joins TRBV19 to TRBJ2-1; TRBD2 agrees at 9 bases. Germline assignment: CDR1 LNHDA and CDR2 SQIVND (reference sequence). The J segment lost 6 bases and the V segment lost 2 bases, leaving 5 bases of the junction unmatched. This CDR3 comprises 15 residues. For the CDR3, the DNA is TGTGCCAGTAGTATAACGGCGGGAGGGGCCAATGAGCAGTTCTTC. Translation gives CASSITAGGANEQFF.

This sequence joins TRBV11-2 and TRBJ2-7; D uncertain. The CDR3 spans 14 residues. V was shortened by 0 bases and J by 3 bases, with 9 bases between the two germline ends. Germline V gene sequence: CDR1 SGHAT, CDR2 FQNNGV. The CDR3 sequence is CASSLEPRFYEQYF. The CDR3 nucleotides read TGTGCCAGCAGCTTAGAGCCACGGTTCTACGAGCAGTACTTC.

Only one count was recorded for this clone. This sequence joins TRBV4-1 and TRBJ1-3; 7 bases align to TRBD1. Germline V lookup: CDR1 MGHRA, CDR2 YSYEKL. CDR3 size: 18 residues. Germline trimming cut 1 base from V and 2 bases from J; bases unmatched to any gene: 11. CDR3 sequence reads: CASSQVGQGVETGNTIYF. The DNA for the CDR3 is TGCGCCAGCAGCCAAGTTGGGCAGGGGGTTGAAACTGGAAACACCATATATTTT.

The rearrangement uses TRBV6-1 and TRBJ2-7; D is perhaps TRBD1 (7 bases). Germline values: CDR1 MNHNS, CDR2 SASEGT. CDR3 length: 13 residues. Trimming removed 8 bases at V and 2 bases at J, with 13 bases between. The CDR3 DNA follows: TGTGCCAGCGGCCCCAGGGGGGCCTACGAGCAGTACTTC. Amino acids: CASGPRGAYEQYF.

J is TRBJ2-1 and V is TRBV7-3, with 7 bases matching TRBD1. The CDR3 runs 12 residues. From germline, CDR1 is SGHTA and CDR2 FQGTGA. V dropped 5 bases and J dropped 6; count of bases not matched to a gene: 1. The DNA of the CDR3 is TGTGCCAGCAGCCGACAGGGCAATGAGCAGTTCTTC. Translation gives CASSRQGNEQFF.

V is TRBV5-4 and J is TRBJ2-7; 9 bases line up with TRBD2. J gave up 5 bases and V 4 bases, and 10 bases lay outside the gene matches. There are 15 residues in the CDR3. Germline CDR1 is SGHNT and CDR2 is YYREEE (reference sequence). This CDR3 is CASSPAVAGADEQYF. The CDR3 coding sequence is TGTGCCAGCAGCCCAGCCGTAGCGGGAGCAGACGAGCAGTACTTC. Full variable domain (missing parts from reference TRBV5-4 and TRBJ2-7): ETGVTQSPTHLIKTRGQQVTLRCSSQSGHNTVSWYQQALGQGPQFIFQYYREEENGRGNFPPRFSGLQFPNYSSELNVNALELDDSALYLCASSPAVAGADEQYFGPGTRLTVT.

This sequence joins TRBV11-3 and TRBJ2-1, with 8 bases aligning to TRBD2. After removal of 3 bases from V and 6 bases from J, the junction contained 4 bases not matched to a gene. CDR3 length: 14 amino acids. Germline V CDR1 and CDR2: SGHNT, YENEEA. CDR3 coding DNA: TGTGCCAGCAGCTTGGGACTAGGGGGCAATGAGCAGTTCTTC. It specifies CASSLGLGGNEQFF.

CDR3 in amino acids: CASSLAWTGDYGYTF. The CDR3, as DNA: TGTGCCAGCAGCTTAGCTTGGACAGGGGACTATGGCTACACCTTC. This chain links TRBV7-8 with TRBJ1-2, with 9 bases aligning to TRBD1. Trimming removed 0 bases from V and 3 bases from J; junction bases left unmatched: 2. Germline values: CDR1 SGHVS, CDR2 FQNEAQ. This CDR3 spans 15 amino acids.

J is TRBJ2-2 and V is TRBV6-6; a possible D gene is TRBD2 (5 bases). This CDR3 region has 16 residues. Germline CDR1 MNHNY, CDR2 SVGAGI (reference sequence). Trimming shortened V by 2 bases and J by 5 bases, and 15 bases separated the two germline ends. The CDR3 loop reads CASSYLSVRGTGELFF. In DNA form, the CDR3 reads TGTGCCAGCAGTTACCTCTCGGTTAGAGGGACCGGGGAGCTGTTTTTT.

The rearrangement joins TRBV9 to TRBJ1-4; 8 nucleotides line up with TRBD1. The CDR3 sequence is 17 residues long. The germline V gene has CDR1 SGDLS and CDR2 YYNGEE. The V segment lost 0 bases and the J segment 1 base; nucleotides outside the gene matches: 5. CDR3 sequence (DNA): TGTGCCAGCAGCGTAGGCAGGGGGCGAGAAACTAATGAAAAACTGTTTTTT. Its protein product is CASSVGRGRETNEKLFF.

The genes are TRBV6-5 and TRBJ1-4; no reliable D call. The V end lost 0 bases, the J end lost 13 bases, and 18 bases lay between the germline ends. The CDR3 contains 15 residues. Germline loops: CDR1 MNHEY, CDR2 SVGAGI. The CDR3 nucleotides are TGTGCCAGCAGTTACTCCGCAAGATTCGACGGTGGACTGTTTTTT. Protein: CASSYSARFDGGLFF.

As to this clone: Distinct nucleotide sequences in the sample also encode this CDR3. V usage is TRBV19 and J usage is TRBJ1-1; a weak D match, TRBD1 (6 bases). Between the trimmed V and J ends, which lost 3 bases and 0 bases, there was a span of 8 bases. Germline V lookup: CDR1 LNHDA, CDR2 SQIVND (reference sequence). The CDR3 is 14 amino acids. The CDR3: CASSMTGMNTEAFF. The CDR3 DNA reads as TGTGCCAGTAGTATGACAGGAATGAACACTGAAGCTTTCTTT.

V is TRBV7-9 and J is TRBJ1-5, with D possibly TRBD1 on 5 matching bases. CDR3 length: 14 amino acids. Germline V CDR1 and CDR2: SEHNR, FQNEAQ (reference sequence). Trimming took off 5 bases at V and 0 bases at J, with 8 bases between the two ends. The CDR3: CASSPTASNQPQHF. In DNA, the CDR3 is TGTGCCAGCAGCCCGACAGCTAGCAATCAGCCCCAGCATTTT.

This chain connects TRBV9 to TRBJ1-2; D is uncertain. The germline V gene encodes CDR1 SGDLS and CDR2 YYNGEE. V was clipped by 0 bases and J by 5 bases, with 17 bases between them. The CDR3 contains 16 residues. The CDR3 loop reads CASSVAPSKGDYGYTF. DNA of the CDR3: TGTGCCAGCAGCGTAGCCCCCTCGAAGGGCGATTATGGCTACACCTTC.

This clone was seen only once. Other DNA sequences in the sample encode the same CDR3. The J gene is TRBJ2-7, the V gene TRBV5-4; 7 bases are shared with TRBD1. Germline CDR1 SGHNT, CDR2 YYREEE (reference sequence). This CDR3 is built from 15 residues. Losses at the gene ends were 0 bases for V and 0 bases for J; bases not matched to a gene: 3. The CDR3 coding sequence is TGTGCCAGCAGCTTGGGCAGGGGGTACTCCTACGAGCAGTACTTC. This translates into CASSLGRGYSYEQYF.

J is TRBJ2-7 and V is TRBV12-5, with D unclear. Germline V lookup: CDR1 LGHNT, CDR2 FRNRAP. The CDR3 is 15 amino acids. With 2 bases removed from V and 7 bases from J, the gap between germline ends came to 18 bases. CDR3 in DNA: TGTGCTAGTGGTTTGCCCCTTACCCCTCGTGGGGAGCAGTACTTC. This gives the protein CASGLPLTPRGEQYF.

The CDR3 loop is CASSLGGAHGSYEQYF. The CDR3 DNA follows: TGTGCCAGCAGCTTAGGTGGGGCCCACGGGTCCTACGAGCAGTACTTC. The chain carries TRBV13 and TRBJ2-7; TRBD1 is a possible D gene (5 bases). Germline V CDR1 and CDR2: PRHDT, FYEKMQ (reference sequence). Trimming cost V 0 bases and J 1 base, with 13 bases left between them. The CDR3 runs 16 residues.

The chain couples TRBV19 to TRBJ1-4; 10 nucleotides agree with TRBD1. After removal of 2 bases from V and 12 bases from J, the junction contained 12 bases not matched to a gene. The CDR3 extends over 16 amino acids. CDR1 and CDR2 from the germline V gene are LNHDA and SQIVND (reference sequence). CDR3 DNA sequence: TGTGCCAGTAGTATATCCCTTTTTACCGGGACAGGGGAACTGTTTTTT. It yields the protein CASSISLFTGTGELFF.